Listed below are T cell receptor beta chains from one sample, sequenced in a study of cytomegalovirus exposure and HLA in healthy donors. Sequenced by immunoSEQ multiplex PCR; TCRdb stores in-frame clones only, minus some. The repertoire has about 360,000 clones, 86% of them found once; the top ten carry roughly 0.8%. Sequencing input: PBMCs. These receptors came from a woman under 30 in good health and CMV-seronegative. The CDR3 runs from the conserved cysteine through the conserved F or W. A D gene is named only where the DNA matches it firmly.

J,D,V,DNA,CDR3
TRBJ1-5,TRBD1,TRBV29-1,TGCAGCGTCGCCCCGGACAGGAGGGGACAGCCCCAGCATTTT,CSVAPDRRGQPQHF
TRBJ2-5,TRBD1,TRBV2,TGTGCCAGTGGGTCGGGGACAGGGATAGAGACCCAGTACTTC,CASGSGTGIETQYF
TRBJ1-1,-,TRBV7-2,TGTGCCAGCAGGGGACAGAACACTGAAGCTTTCTTT,CASRGQNTEAFF
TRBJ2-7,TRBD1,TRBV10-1,TGCGCCAGCAGGGGGACAGTTCCCTACGAGCAGTACTTC,CASRGTVPYEQYF
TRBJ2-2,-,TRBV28,TGTGCCAGCCAGGGCACCGGGGAGCTGTTTTTT,CASQGTGELFF
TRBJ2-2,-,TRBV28,TGTGCCAGCAGTTTAGAAGTACAGGGTCTAGGCACCGGGGAGCTGTTTTTT,CASSLEVQGLGTGELFF
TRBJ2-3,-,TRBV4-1,TGCGCCAGCAGCCAGTCGGGCACAGATACGCAGTATTTT,CASSQSGTDTQYF
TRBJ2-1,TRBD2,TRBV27,TGTGCCAGCAGTATAACCACGTGGACTAGCGGGAGGGCTAGCTCCTACAATGAGCAGTTCTTC,CASSITTWTSGRASSYNEQFF
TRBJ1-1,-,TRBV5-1,TGCGCCAGCAGCTCGGCCGGAGCGAACACTGAAGCTTTCTTT,CASSSAGANTEAFF
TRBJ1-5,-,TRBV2,TGTGCCAGCAGTGGACAGAGAGGCAATCAGCCCCAGCATTTT,CASSGQRGNQPQHF
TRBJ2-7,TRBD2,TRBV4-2,TGTGCCAGCAGCCAACCAGGGACTAGCGGGAGTTACGAGCAGTACTTC,CASSQPGTSGSYEQYF
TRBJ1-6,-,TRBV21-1,TGTGCCAGCAACAGAATCTCTGGACAGGGTTCATACTCCTATAATTCACCCCTCCACTTT,CASNRISGQGSYSYNSPLHF